The 16 T cell receptor beta chains reported below all come from one sample, sequenced in a study of early T cells in non-severe SARS-CoV-2 infection. TCRdb analysed the 5' RACE reads with MiXCR anew, one entry per CDR3 protein. The table lists 50,000 to 60,000 distinct CDR3 sequences, 8.5% to 12% of them singletons. Sequencing was carried out using whole blood. These receptors were obtained from an adult who was a healthcare worker with PCR-confirmed SARS-CoV-2 infection or an uninfected control (not recorded which).

This clonotype was detected ten times or more. The rearrangement joins TRBV4-3 to TRBJ2-1; D unresolved. Per germline, CDR1 LGHNA and CDR2 YSLEER. The V end was cut by 4 bases, the J end by 7 bases, with 14 bases between. This CDR3 spans 14 amino acids. This CDR3 is CASSPLLRSNEQFF. The CDR3 bases are TGCGCCAGCAGCCCCCTACTAAGAAGTAATGAGCAGTTCTTC.

This clonotype was counted a few times. The rearrangement links TRBV29-1 to TRBJ2-3, with TRBD2 identical over 10 bases. CDR1 and CDR2 (germline): SQVTM, ANQGSEA. With 4 bases clipped from V and 7 bases from J, the junction kept 14 bases outside the gene matches. CDR3 length: 16 amino acids. CDR3 region: CSVGLHLAGVVNTQYF. DNA for the CDR3: TGCAGCGTTGGATTACACCTAGCGGGAGTAGTGAATACGCAGTATTTT.

The sample holds many counts of this clonotype. This chain uses TRBV2 with TRBJ1-2; D may be TRBD1 (5 bases). The V gene lost 7 bases and the J gene lost 7 bases, with 10 bases spanning the gap. Germline loops: CDR1 SNHLY, CDR2 FYNNEI. The CDR3 is made up of 11 amino acids. Written as DNA, the CDR3 is TGTGCCAGCACCGGGACGGCTGGCTACACCTTC. It is translated as CASTGTAGYTF.

This clonotype was counted ten times or more. CDR3 sequence (DNA): TGTGCCAGCAGCTTTCAGACAGGGCGGAACACCGGGGAGCTGTTTTTT. This translates into CASSFQTGRNTGELFF. V gene TRBV7-6 combines with J gene TRBJ2-2, with 7 bases that match TRBD1. Per the germline V gene, CDR1 is SGHVS and CDR2 is FNYEAQ. The CDR3 extends over 16 amino acids. V was pared by 3 bases and J by 1 base, with 5 bases of the junction left unmatched.

The chain is built from TRBV12-3 or TRBV12-4 and TRBJ2-7; a weak D match, TRBD1 (6 bases). Trimming removed 1 base from V and 1 base from J, with 14 bases in between. This CDR3 is built from 16 residues. CDR3 amino acids: CASSLEGTWDSYEQYF. In DNA, the CDR3 is TGTGCCAGCAGTTTAGAAGGGACATGGGATTCCTACGAGCAGTACTTC.

This clonotype was seen ten or more times. V and J are TRBV9 and TRBJ1-1, with D possibly being TRBD1 (5 bases). The CDR3 sequence is 14 residues long. Germline loops: CDR1 SGDLS, CDR2 YYNGEE. The V end was cut by 7 bases, the J end by 1 base, with 14 bases between. The CDR3 spells CASGPGPTNTEAFF. The CDR3 DNA reads TGTGCCAGCGGCCCGGGACCCACGAACACTGAAGCTTTCTTT.

This clonotype was picked up many times. The chain combines TRBV6-1 with TRBJ1-5; D call uncertain. Between the trimmed V and J ends, which lost 5 bases and 4 bases, there was a span of 3 bases. Germline V gene lookup returns CDR1 MNHNS and CDR2 SASEGT. CDR3 length equals 11 residues. CDR3 coding DNA: TGTGCCAGCAGTCAGAATCAGCCCCAGCATTTT. Translated: CASSQNQPQHF.

In its sample, this clonotype was seen many times. The rearrangement joins TRBV10-3 to TRBJ2-1; 9 bases agree with TRBD1. V shed 0 bases and J 3 bases; nucleotides not matched to a gene: 9. CDR1 and CDR2 from the germline V gene are ENHRY and SYGVKD. The CDR3 contains 18 residues. As DNA, the CDR3 is TGTGCCATCAGTGAGTCGATGTTGCGGGACAGGGACTACAATGAGCAGTTCTTC. Translation: CAISESMLRDRDYNEQFF.

This clonotype was counted between two and nine times. The chain links TRBV6-5 to TRBJ1-1; D ambiguous. The V and J ends lost 2 bases and 4 bases respectively, with 8 bases between them. CDR3 size: 13 residues. The V gene's germline CDR1 is MNHEY and CDR2 SVGAGI. The CDR3 DNA reads TGTGCCAGCAGTTACGGGCTGGGCACTGAAGCTTTCTTT. Its protein is CASSYGLGTEAFF.

CDR3 nucleotide sequence: TGCGCCAGCAGCTTGTCTACGGACAGGGTAAACATTCAGTACTTC. This encodes CASSLSTDRVNIQYF. This sequence joins TRBV5-1 and TRBJ2-4; 8 bases are a match to TRBD1. After removal of 1 base from V and 6 bases from J, the junction contained 6 bases not matched to a gene. CDR1 SGHRS and CDR2 YFSETQ come from the germline V gene. The CDR3 has 15 amino acids. Based on the CDR3 plus reference TRBV5-1 and TRBJ2-4, the full variable domain is KAGVTQTPRYLIKTRGQQVTLSCSPISGHRSVSWYQQTPGQGLQFLFEYFSETQRNKGNFPGRFSGRQFSNSRSEMNVSTLELGDSALYLCASSLSTDRVNIQYFGAGTRLSVL.

This clonotype has just a few counts. This chain uses TRBV3-1 with TRBJ2-2; no definite D call. V gave up 4 bases and J gave up 6 bases, with 15 bases separating them. The germline gives CDR1 LGHDT, CDR2 YNNKEL (reference sequence). The CDR3 is 15 residues long. The CDR3 sequence: CASSPRAIFSGELFF. The CDR3 coding sequence is TGTGCCAGCAGCCCTAGGGCGATATTTTCCGGGGAGCTGTTTTTT.

This clonotype was detected ten times or more. The chain uses TRBV14 and TRBJ1-6; maybe TRBD1 (6 bases). Trimming pared 0 bases from V and 3 bases from J, leaving 9 bases between. CDR1 and CDR2 (germline): SGHDN, FVKESK. This CDR3 spans 16 amino acids. CDR3 in amino acids: CASSQEGRGYNSPLHF. CDR3 bases: TGTGCCAGCAGCCAAGAAGGCAGGGGCTATAATTCACCCCTCCACTTT.

This clonotype occurred many times. V gene TRBV7-3 combines with J gene TRBJ1-6; D call uncertain. Germline lookup yields CDR1 SGHTA and CDR2 FQGTGA. The CDR3 length is 13 residues. V shed 2 bases and J shed 8 bases, with 7 bases lying between them. The CDR3, as DNA: TGTGCCAGCAGCTTAGGCGTACATTCACCCCTCCACTTT. As protein: CASSLGVHSPLHF.

This clonotype has a count of ten or more. The J gene is TRBJ2-7, the V gene TRBV4-1; D remains unclear. Per germline, CDR1 MGHRA and CDR2 YSYEKL. CDR3 length: 15 amino acids. The ends were cut back, 0 bases at V and 0 bases at J, with 9 bases in the middle. The CDR3 nucleotides read TGCGCCAGCAGCCAAGATAACGGAGTCTCCTACGAGCAGTACTTC. Translating gives CASSQDNGVSYEQYF.

The J gene is TRBJ2-7, the V gene TRBV29-1; 8 bases fit TRBD1. Trimming at V came to 6 bases and at J to 7 bases, leaving 14 bases not matched to a gene. The CDR3 covers 14 residues. Looked up from germline, CDR1 is SQVTM and CDR2 is ANQGSEA. The CDR3 sequence is CSVDGQGGASEQYF. CDR3 sequence (DNA): TGCAGCGTCGACGGACAGGGCGGCGCGAGTGAGCAGTACTTC.

This clonotype was counted ten times or more. The chain has TRBV20-1 and TRBJ2-1, with 10 bases lining up with TRBD2. CDR1 DFQATT and CDR2 SNEGSKA come from the germline V gene (reference sequence). J gave up 8 bases and V 6 bases, and 7 bases lay outside the gene matches. The CDR3 is 13 amino acids. CDR3 in amino acids: CSATSGGAYEQFF. CDR3 coding DNA: TGCAGTGCCACAAGCGGGGGGGCATATGAGCAGTTCTTC.